These 7 T cell receptor beta chains were all obtained from the same sample, sequenced in a study of response to subunit inactivated influenza vaccine. A single record per CDR3 protein comes from TCRdb applying MiXCR to the RT-PCR reads. The sample has over 750,000 distinct CDR3 sequences, 21% seen once; the top ten hold around 9.6%. The specimen comprised PBMCs from blood, sampled more than 4 days after vaccination. These receptors were taken from a man over 45 who received an inactivated influenza vaccine.

The chain combines TRBV18 with TRBJ1-5; D not certain. Germline V lookup: CDR1 KGHSH, CDR2 LQKENI. The V and J ends lost 5 bases and 0 bases respectively, with 8 bases between them. CDR3 length: 14 amino acids. The chain's CDR3 is CASSTDTSNQPQHF. The CDR3 coding sequence is TGTGCCAGCTCAACCGACACTAGCAATCAGCCCCAGCATTTT.

The rearrangement joins TRBV20-1 to TRBJ1-5, with D possibly matching TRBD1 (6 bases). V lost 6 bases, J lost 4 bases, and 16 bases lay in between. Germline V gene lookup returns CDR1 DFQATT and CDR2 SNEGSKA (reference sequence). The CDR3 has 14 amino acids. The DNA of the CDR3 is TGCAGTGCCAGCTCGGGGGCTGTGAATCAGCCCCAGCATTTT. Residues: CSASSGAVNQPQHF.

The CDR3 region has the DNA TGCGCCAGCAGCTGGGGGCCGGGACAGGGGGCAAGTGGCTACACCTTC. It translates to CASSWGPGQGASGYTF. V gene TRBV5-1 combines with J gene TRBJ1-2; 12 bases agree with TRBD1. The CDR3 covers 16 residues. V was clipped by 3 bases and J by 7 bases; unmatched bases: 10. CDR1 is SGHRS and CDR2 is YFSETQ in the germline V gene. The complete variable domain, with remaining parts taken from reference TRBV5-1 and TRBJ1-2, reads KAGVTQTPRYLIKTRGQQVTLSCSPISGHRSVSWYQQTPGQGLQFLFEYFSETQRNKGNFPGRFSGRQFSNSRSEMNVSTLELGDSALYLCASSWGPGQGASGYTFGSGTRLTVV.

This clonotype was picked up a small number of times. The CDR3: CSVGELAGVGYEQYF. CDR3 in DNA: TGCAGCGTTGGGGAACTAGCGGGAGTAGGTTACGAGCAGTACTTC. V is TRBV29-1 and J is TRBJ2-7; TRBD2 matches at 11 bases. The CDR3 loop spans 15 amino acids. V gave up 4 bases and J gave up 4 bases; unmatched junction bases: 9. CDR1 is SQVTM and CDR2 is ANQGSEA in the germline V gene.

This chain uses TRBV27 with TRBJ1-6; D call uncertain. CDR1 and CDR2 (germline): MNHEY, SMNVEV (reference sequence). The CDR3 totals 12 residues. Trimming took 3 bases from V and 10 from J, leaving 7 bases between them. CDR3 protein: CASSFPRSPLHF. Written as DNA, the CDR3 is TGTGCCAGCAGTTTCCCAAGGTCACCCCTCCACTTT.

The V call is TRBV20-1, the J call TRBJ1-4; D is perhaps TRBD1 (5 bases). Germline-derived CDR1 and CDR2 are DFQATT and SNEGSKA (reference sequence). The CDR3 consists of 14 residues. Trimming took 3 bases from V and 7 from J, leaving 15 bases between them. The DNA of the CDR3 is TGCAGTGCTAGTCATCAGGGCCTCGGTGAAAAACTGTTTTTT. Encoded protein: CSASHQGLGEKLFF.

The chain recombines TRBV20-1 with TRBJ2-5, with D perhaps matching TRBD1 (6 bases). CDR3 length: 14 amino acids. Germline V gene data show CDR1 as DFQATT and CDR2 as SNEGSKA (reference sequence). The ends were cut back, 3 bases at V and 2 bases at J, with 13 bases in the middle. The CDR3 DNA reads as TGCAGTGCTAGGGGACACAGATATCAAGAGACCCAGTACTTC. It encodes CSARGHRYQETQYF.